These 20 T cell receptor beta chains were sequenced from one sample in a study of metastatic and nonmetastatic thyroid tumors. Through MiXCR, TCRdb re-clonotyped the PCR reads. Here the sample spans 30,000 to 35,000 clones, 25% to 30% being singletons. The entire patient cohort was treatment-naive prior to thyroid surgery. Sequencing was performed on blood. These TCRs come from a female donor with papillary thyroid cancer or a benign thyroid nodule (not recorded which). Some clones in this sample may be carry-over from other donors' samples.

By share, this clone counts as medium-sized. The rearrangement joins TRBV6-5 to TRBJ1-1; unclear D gene. Trimming removed 3 bases at V and 0 bases at J, with 5 bases between. CDR1 is MNHEY, CDR2 SVGAGI, per germline. The CDR3 contains 13 residues. Here the CDR3 DNA reads TGTGCCAGCAGTTATAGGGTGAACACTGAAGCTTTCTTT. Protein sequence: CASSYRVNTEAFF.

The chain joins TRBV20-1 to TRBJ1-2; D possibly corresponds to TRBD1 (5 bases). The CDR3 runs 13 residues. V shed 5 bases and J shed 0 bases, with 10 bases lying between them. Germline assignment: CDR1 DFQATT and CDR2 SNEGSKA (reference sequence). The CDR3 spells CSAPRTSNYGYTF. The CDR3 region has the DNA TGCAGTGCTCCACGGACATCTAACTATGGCTACACCTTC.

The chain has TRBV5-1 and TRBJ2-7; 11 bases fit TRBD2. Germline V gene sequence: CDR1 SGHRS, CDR2 YFSETQ. This CDR3 comprises 14 residues. V lost 4 bases and J lost 5; bases outside the gene matches: 5. The CDR3 reads CASSGSGRANEQYF. CDR3 DNA sequence: TGCGCCAGCAGCGGTAGCGGGAGGGCGAACGAGCAGTACTTC. Supplemented by reference TRBV5-1 and TRBJ2-7, the full variable domain reads KAGVTQTPRYLIKTRGQQVTLSCSPISGHRSVSWYQQTPGQGLQFLFEYFSETQRNKGNFPGRFSGRQFSNSRSEMNVSTLELGDSALYLCASSGSGRANEQYFGPGTRLTVT.

This clone was counted only a few times. The rearrangement uses TRBV27 and TRBJ2-1; D is perhaps TRBD2 (6 bases). The germline V and J ends were trimmed by 6 bases and 5 bases, with 20 bases remaining between them. The CDR3 totals 16 residues. Looked up from germline, CDR1 is MNHEY and CDR2 is SMNVEV (reference sequence). As DNA, the CDR3 is TGTGCCAGCAGGCGAGCGGGCACGTCGGGGGACAATGAGCAGTTCTTC. This encodes CASRRAGTSGDNEQFF.

The chain recombines TRBV20-1 with TRBJ2-7, with 9 bases fitting TRBD2. The CDR3 covers 14 residues. Trimming removed 3 bases from V and 0 bases from J; junction bases left unmatched: 3. Germline lookup yields CDR1 DFQATT and CDR2 SNEGSKA (reference sequence). The CDR3 sequence is CSASAGGNSYEQYF. As DNA, the CDR3 is TGCAGTGCTAGTGCGGGGGGGAACTCCTACGAGCAGTACTTC.

The chain employs TRBV30 and TRBJ2-7; 7 bases map to TRBD1. Germline V gives CDR1 GTSNPN, CDR2 SVGIG (reference sequence). Unmatched junction bases numbered 8, after V lost 2 bases and J lost 1 base. The CDR3 sequence is 15 residues long. The CDR3 DNA reads TGTGCCTGGAGTCAGACCGGGACAGCATCCTACGAGCAGTACTTC. Translation gives CAWSQTGTASYEQYF.

This chain links TRBV20-1 with TRBJ2-1; D unresolved. V lost 0 bases and J lost 7, with 10 bases in between. The germline gives CDR1 DFQATT, CDR2 SNEGSKA (reference sequence). The CDR3 is made up of 13 amino acids. The CDR3 DNA reads as TGCAGTGCTAGAGATGGGGTAGGGAATGAGCAGTTCTTC. It specifies CSARDGVGNEQFF.

This chain links TRBV6-1 with TRBJ2-5; D may be TRBD2 (6 bases). Per germline, CDR1 MNHNS and CDR2 SASEGT. The CDR3 has 14 residues. Deletions cut 4 bases from V and 7 bases from J, with 16 bases between. CDR3 DNA: TGTGCCAGCAGTGTGCGAGGGGAGGTCGGGACCCAGTACTTC. This encodes CASSVRGEVGTQYF.

This clone is medium-sized (0.01 to 0.1%). This rearrangement joins TRBV12-3 or TRBV12-4 to TRBJ2-6; D remains unclear. Deletions cut 1 base from V and 3 bases from J, with 1 base between. This CDR3 is 13 amino acids long. CDR3 region: CASSLDGANVLTF. CDR3 DNA sequence: TGTGCCAGCAGTTTAGATGGGGCCAACGTCCTGACTTTC.

This clone was counted a few times. The gene calls are TRBV27 and TRBJ2-1; 7 nucleotides line up with TRBD2. The CDR3 totals 14 residues. The V gene end was trimmed by 7 bases and the J gene end by 10 bases; junction bases not matched to a gene: 13. The germline V gene has CDR1 MNHEY and CDR2 SMNVEV (reference sequence). The chain's CDR3 is CASIGAGVMSEQFF. CDR3 nucleotides: TGTGCCAGCATCGGGGCGGGGGTAATGTCCGAGCAGTTCTTC.

This clone was picked up a small number of times. The rearrangement links TRBV28 to TRBJ1-5; TRBD1 aligns across 10 bases. The CDR3 is 14 residues long. After removal of 4 bases from V and 4 bases from J, the junction contained 1 base not matched to a gene. The germline gives CDR1 MDHEN, CDR2 SYDVKM. The chain's CDR3 is CASSSGQGNQPQHF. The CDR3, as DNA: TGTGCCAGCAGTTCGGGACAGGGGAATCAGCCCCAGCATTTT.

This clone was counted many times. The chain joins TRBV4-3 to TRBJ2-1, with 9 bases matching TRBD2. The CDR3 has 16 residues. The ends lost 1 base at V and 12 bases at J; junction bases unmatched: 13. Per the germline V gene, CDR1 is LGHNA and CDR2 is YSLEER. CDR3 loop: CASSQAGSGGWSVQFF. Written as DNA, the CDR3 is TGCGCCAGCAGCCAAGCCGGTAGCGGGGGCTGGAGTGTGCAGTTCTTC.

This chain connects TRBV7-3 to TRBJ2-7, with TRBD1 identical over 8 bases. This CDR3 region has 13 residues. Trimming at V came to 5 bases and at J to 5 bases, leaving 5 bases not matched to a gene. The germline CDR1 and CDR2 sequences are SGHTA and FQGTGA. The CDR3 here is CASSTGQGNEQYF. DNA of the CDR3: TGTGCCAGCAGCACAGGACAGGGAAACGAGCAGTACTTC.

For this clone: The CDR3 does not close with the conserved phenylalanine or tryptophan, likely indicating a read error. J is TRBJ2-3 and V is TRBV11-1; 8 bases are shared with TRBD2. The junction had 15 bases not matched to a gene; V was cut back by 5 bases and J by 5 bases. This CDR3 is 17 amino acids long. Germline CDR1 is SGHAT and CDR2 is FQDESV (reference sequence). CDR3 nucleotide sequence: TGTGCCAGCAGCAAGGCGGGAGGACATGATGGCATAGATACGCAGTATCTT. It encodes CASSKAGGHDGIDTQYL.

There are a few counts of this clone. The junction departs from germline at one end; a sequencing error may be responsible. The genes are TRBV6-1 and TRBJ1-2; D gene unclear. CDR1 and CDR2 (germline): MNHNS, SASEGT. The CDR3 runs 14 residues. CDR3 sequence reads: CASSETREGYGYTF. DNA of the CDR3: TGCGCCAGCAGCGAGACACGTGAGGGCTATGGCTACACCTTC.

This chain links TRBV30 with TRBJ1-5; a possible D gene is TRBD1 (5 bases). Germline CDR1 GTSNPN, CDR2 SVGIG (reference sequence). Between the trimmed V and J ends, which lost 0 bases and 0 bases, there was a span of 9 bases. The CDR3 totals 15 residues. The DNA for the CDR3 is TGTGCCTGGAGTGTTGCCGACAGTAGCAATCAGCCCCAGCATTTT. This translates into CAWSVADSSNQPQHF. Full variable domain (missing parts from reference TRBV30 and TRBJ1-5): SQTIHQWPATLVQPVGSPLSLECTVEGTSNPNLYWYRQAAGRGLQLLFYSVGIGQISSEVPQNLSASRPQDRQFILSSKKLLLSDSGFYLCAWSVADSSNQPQHFGDGTRLSIL.

This clone was seen repeatedly, ten times or more. Here the CDR3 reads CAISEGPVSNQPQHF. In DNA form, the CDR3 reads TGTGCCATCAGTGAGGGACCGGTGAGCAATCAGCCCCAGCATTTT. The gene calls are TRBV10-3 and TRBJ1-5; no clear D gene. CDR3 length: 15 amino acids. The V end lost 2 bases, the J end lost 1 base, and 9 bases lay between the germline ends. Germline-derived CDR1 and CDR2 are ENHRY and SYGVKD.

The V and J genes are TRBV5-1 and TRBJ1-5; D perhaps matches TRBD1 (6 bases). This CDR3 is built from 15 residues. V lost 1 base and J 4 bases, leaving 12 bases between the germline ends. Germline-derived CDR1 and CDR2 are SGHRS and YFSETQ. This CDR3 reads CASSLTGQGNQPQHF. The CDR3, as DNA: TGCGCCAGCAGCTTGACCGGCCAGGGGAATCAGCCCCAGCATTTT. Full variable domain (missing parts from reference TRBV5-1 and TRBJ1-5): KAGVTQTPRYLIKTRGQQVTLSCSPISGHRSVSWYQQTPGQGLQFLFEYFSETQRNKGNFPGRFSGRQFSNSRSEMNVSTLELGDSALYLCASSLTGQGNQPQHFGDGTRLSIL.

The chain combines TRBV7-3 with TRBJ2-1; 9 bases line up with TRBD2. The V gene end was trimmed by 0 bases and the J gene end by 2 bases; junction bases not matched to a gene: 8. This CDR3 region has 18 residues. From germline, CDR1 is SGHTA and CDR2 FQGTGA. CDR3 protein: CASSLTGVAGVAYNEQFF. In nucleotides, the CDR3 is TGTGCCAGCAGCTTAACGGGGGTAGCGGGAGTTGCCTACAATGAGCAGTTCTTC.

This clone was seen ten or more times. The rearrangement uses TRBV3-1 and TRBJ1-4, with D perhaps matching TRBD1 (6 bases). V shed 3 bases and J shed 8 bases, with 10 bases lying between them. Germline lookup yields CDR1 LGHDT and CDR2 YNNKEL (reference sequence). The CDR3 sequence is 13 residues long. In nucleotides, the CDR3 is TGTGCCAGCAGCCATCGAGGGGGAGAAAAACTGTTTTTT. The encoded protein is CASSHRGGEKLFF.